This T cell receptor beta chain appears in the sequencing data of a study of blood T cell repertoires in COVID-19. Produced via immunoSEQ multiplex PCR; TCRdb's table is partial and in-frame only. The sample includes around 200,000 clones, approximately 90% of them seen just once. The germline V gene has CDR1 SGHVS and CDR2 FQNEAQ. V shed 5 bases and J shed 9 bases, with 11 bases lying between them. The CDR3 is 12 amino acids. The chain joins TRBV7-8 to TRBJ2-1, with unresolved D. The sequenced sample consisted of PBMCs or T cells enriched from blood (not recorded which). The source of this sequence is a man between 25 and 39 years old who had recovered from COVID-19. CDR3 sequence: CASSDGSGEQFF. The DNA of the CDR3 is TGTGCCAGCAGCGATGGATCGGGTGAGCAGTTCTTC.